This T cell receptor beta chain was captured by sequencing in a study of Graves' ophthalmopathy and Graves' hyperthyroidism. This clonotype was picked up many times. The study amplified TCR beta CDR3 regions using RNA transcripts. In the first round, RT-PCR was carried out with HTBI primers, and a multiplex PCR formed the second round. TCRdb ran MiXCR on the multiplex PCR reads and lists one entry per CDR3 protein. The data show over 500,000 distinct CDR3 sequences, about 24% seen once. The V gene's germline CDR1 is MDHEN and CDR2 SYDVKM. CDR3 length equals 14 residues. V was clipped by 5 bases and J by 1 base, with 11 bases between them.

The J gene is TRBJ1-1, the V gene TRBV28; no clear D. The sequenced material came from peripheral blood. The sequence was collected from a woman between 18 and 29 years old with stable Graves' hyperthyroidism. Some clones in this sample may be carry-over from other donors' samples. DNA for the CDR3: TGTGCCAGCAGTCGCGGGGTATGGAACACTGAAGCTTTCTTT. Residues: CASSRGVWNTEAFF.